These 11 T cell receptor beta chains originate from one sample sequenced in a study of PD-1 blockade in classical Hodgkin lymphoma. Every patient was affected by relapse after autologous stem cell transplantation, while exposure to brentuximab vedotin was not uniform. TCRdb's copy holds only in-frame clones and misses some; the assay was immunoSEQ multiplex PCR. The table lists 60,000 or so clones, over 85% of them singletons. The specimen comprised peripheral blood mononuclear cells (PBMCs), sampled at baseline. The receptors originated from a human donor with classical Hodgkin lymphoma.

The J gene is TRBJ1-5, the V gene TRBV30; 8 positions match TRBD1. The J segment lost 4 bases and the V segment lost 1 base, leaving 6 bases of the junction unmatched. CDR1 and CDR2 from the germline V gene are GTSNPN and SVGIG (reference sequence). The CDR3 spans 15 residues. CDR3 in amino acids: CAWSAGTGLNQPQHF. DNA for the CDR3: TGTGCCTGGAGTGCCGGGACAGGACTTAATCAGCCCCAGCATTTT.

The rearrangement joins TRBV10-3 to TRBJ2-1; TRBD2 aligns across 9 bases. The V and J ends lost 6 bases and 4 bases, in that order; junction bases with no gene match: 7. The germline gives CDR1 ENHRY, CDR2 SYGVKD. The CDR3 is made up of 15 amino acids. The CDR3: CAISVAGEGYNEQFF. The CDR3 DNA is TGTGCCATCAGCGTAGCGGGAGAGGGTTACAATGAGCAGTTCTTC.

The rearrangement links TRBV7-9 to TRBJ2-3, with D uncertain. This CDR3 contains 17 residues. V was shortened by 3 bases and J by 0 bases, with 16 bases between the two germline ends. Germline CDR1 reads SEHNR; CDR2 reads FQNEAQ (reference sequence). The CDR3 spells CASSFWIKLDSTDTQYF. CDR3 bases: TGTGCCAGCAGCTTTTGGATAAAACTGGATAGCACAGATACGCAGTATTTT.

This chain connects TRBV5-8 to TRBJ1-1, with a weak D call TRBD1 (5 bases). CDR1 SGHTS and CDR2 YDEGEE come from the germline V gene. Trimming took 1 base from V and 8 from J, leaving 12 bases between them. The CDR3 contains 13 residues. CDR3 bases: TGTGCCAGCAGCTTGAGCAGGGCCCAGGAAGCTTTCTTT. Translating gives CASSLSRAQEAFF.

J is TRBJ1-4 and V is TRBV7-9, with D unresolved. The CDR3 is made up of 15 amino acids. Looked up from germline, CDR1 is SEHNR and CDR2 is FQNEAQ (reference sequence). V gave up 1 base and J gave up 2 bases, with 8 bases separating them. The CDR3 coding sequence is TGTGCCAGCAGCTTAGACCGCACTACTAATGAAAAACTGTTTTTT. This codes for CASSLDRTTNEKLFF.

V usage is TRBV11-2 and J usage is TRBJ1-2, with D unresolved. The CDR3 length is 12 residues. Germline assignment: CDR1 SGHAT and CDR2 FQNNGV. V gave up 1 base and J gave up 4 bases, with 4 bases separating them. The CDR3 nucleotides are TGTGCCAGCAGCTTAGTGCCCTATGGCTACACCTTC. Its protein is CASSLVPYGYTF.

Here the CDR3 DNA reads TGTGCCAGCAGTTCAGGGACGGTGTACCAAGAGACCCAGTACTTC. Protein sequence: CASSSGTVYQETQYF. The V and J genes are TRBV2 and TRBJ2-5; D may be TRBD1 or TRBD2 (5 bases each). CDR1 and CDR2 (germline): SNHLY, FYNNEI. CDR3 size: 15 residues. Trimming took 5 bases from V and 0 from J, leaving 13 bases between them. Filled out from reference TRBV2 and TRBJ2-5, the complete variable domain reads EPEVTQTPSHQVTQMGQEVILRCVPISNHLYFYWYRQILGQKVEFLVSFYNNEISEKSEIFDDQFSVERPDGSNFTLKIRSTKLEDSAMYFCASSSGTVYQETQYFGPGTRLLVL.

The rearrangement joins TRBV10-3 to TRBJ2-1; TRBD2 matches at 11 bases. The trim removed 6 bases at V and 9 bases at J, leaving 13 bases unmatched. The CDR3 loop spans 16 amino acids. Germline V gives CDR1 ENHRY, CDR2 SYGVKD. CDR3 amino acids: CAIRSSGGSTSGEQFF. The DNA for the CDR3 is TGTGCCATCAGATCTAGCGGGGGGTCCACCTCCGGTGAGCAGTTCTTC.

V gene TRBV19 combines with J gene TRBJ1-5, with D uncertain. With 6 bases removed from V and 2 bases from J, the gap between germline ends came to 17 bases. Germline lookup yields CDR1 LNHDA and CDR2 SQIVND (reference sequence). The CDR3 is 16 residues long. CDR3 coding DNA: TGTGCCAGTAGCACCGAAAAGGAAAGACGCAATCAGCCCCAGCATTTT. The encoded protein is CASSTEKERRNQPQHF.

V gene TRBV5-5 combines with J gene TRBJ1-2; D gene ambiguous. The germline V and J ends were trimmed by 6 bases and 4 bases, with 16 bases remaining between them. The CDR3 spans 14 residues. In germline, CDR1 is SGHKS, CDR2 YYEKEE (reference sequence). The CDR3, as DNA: TGTGCCAGCACCTCCCTCTCGGGGAGCTATGGCTACACCTTC. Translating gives CASTSLSGSYGYTF. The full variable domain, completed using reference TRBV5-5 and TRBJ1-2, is DAGVTQSPTHLIKTRGQQVTLRCSPISGHKSVSWYQQVLGQGPQFIFQYYEKEERGRGNFPDRFSARQFPNYSSELNVNALLLGDSALYLCASTSLSGSYGYTFGSGTRLTVV.

The CDR3 spells CASSLEGGRTEAFF. The CDR3 nucleotides read TGTGCCAGCAGCTTGGAGGGGGGTCGGACTGAAGCTTTCTTT. This chain joins TRBV5-4 and TRBJ1-1; D perhaps matches TRBD1 (6 bases). Germline lookup yields CDR1 SGHNT and CDR2 YYREEE (reference sequence). The length of the CDR3 is 14 residues. Trimming cost V 0 bases and J 5 bases, with 11 bases left between them.